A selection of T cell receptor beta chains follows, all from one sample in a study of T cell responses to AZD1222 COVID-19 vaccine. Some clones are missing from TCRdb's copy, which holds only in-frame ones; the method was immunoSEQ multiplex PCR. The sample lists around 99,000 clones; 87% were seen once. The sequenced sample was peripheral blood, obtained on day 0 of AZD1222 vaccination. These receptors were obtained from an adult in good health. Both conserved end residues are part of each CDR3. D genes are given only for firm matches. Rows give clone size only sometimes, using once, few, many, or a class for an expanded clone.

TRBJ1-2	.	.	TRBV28	TGTGCCAGCAGACCCTCAGCGGGGGCTATCTATGGCTACACCTTC	CASRPSAGAIYGYTF
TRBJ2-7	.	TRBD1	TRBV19	TGTGCCAGTATGAAACCGGGACAGGGAAACTACGAGCAGTACTTC	CASMKPGQGNYEQYF
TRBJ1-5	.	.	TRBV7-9	TGTGCCAGCAGCTTATTTAGCAATCAGCCCCAGCATTTT	CASSLFSNQPQHF
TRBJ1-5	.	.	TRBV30	TGTGCCTGGAGTGTCAGAGGGGGAGGGTATCAGCCCCAGCATTTT	CAWSVRGGGYQPQHF
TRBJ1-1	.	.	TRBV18	TGTGCCAGCTCACCACAGGTAGAGGGCACTGAAGCTTTCTTT	CASSPQVEGTEAFF
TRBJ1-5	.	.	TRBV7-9	TGTGCCAGCAGCTTAGGTGGAGACAATCAGCCCCAGCATTTT	CASSLGGDNQPQHF
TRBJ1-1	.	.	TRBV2	TGTGCCAGCAGAGCTGCTGAAGCTTTCTTT	CASRAAEAFF
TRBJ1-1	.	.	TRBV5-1	TGCGCCAGCAGCTTGGCAGGGGCTGTAACTGAAGCTTTCTTT	CASSLAGAVTEAFF
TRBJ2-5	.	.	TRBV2	TGTGCCAGCAGTGGGGACGGAGGGACCCAGTACTTC	CASSGDGGTQYF
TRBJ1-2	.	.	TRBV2	TGTGCAGCGCGGGCAACCCTTAACTATGGCTACACCTTC	CAARATLNYGYTF
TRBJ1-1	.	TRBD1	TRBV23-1	TGCGCCAGGACGATGCTCCCAAGGACAGGGATTGATGATGACACTGAAGCTTTCTTT	CARTMLPRTGIDDDTEAFF
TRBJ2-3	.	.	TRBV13	TGTGCCAGCAGCCTTCGACGGGGGATCCATACGCAGTATTTT	CASSLRRGIHTQYF
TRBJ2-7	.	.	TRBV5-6	TGTGCCAGCAGCGGATACATGGAGCAGTACTTC	CASSGYMEQYF
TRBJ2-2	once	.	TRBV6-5	TGTGCCAGCAGTTGGGGGCATTCCTACACCGGGGAGCTGTTTTTT	CASSWGHSYTGELFF
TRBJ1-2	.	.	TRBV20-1	TGCAGTGCTAGTACGTGGTCAGCGTATGGCTACACCTTC	CSASTWSAYGYTF
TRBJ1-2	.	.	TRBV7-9	TGTGCCAGCAGCTTAGGGCTTAGGGACAACTATGGCTACACCTTC	CASSLGLRDNYGYTF
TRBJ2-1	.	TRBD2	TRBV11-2	TGTGCCAGCAGCTTAGAATCGCGCGGGAGCGAGCAGTTCTTC	CASSLESRGSEQFF
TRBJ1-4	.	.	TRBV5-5	TGTGCCAGCAGCTTGGGTGGGGACGGGGGATATGAAAAACTGTTTTTT	CASSLGGDGGYEKLFF
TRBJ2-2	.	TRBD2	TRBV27	TGTGCCAGCAGTTTACTCGGGGGGGCCGGGGAGCTGTTTTTT	CASSLLGGAGELFF
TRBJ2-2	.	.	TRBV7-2	TGTGCCAGCACCGCTGTGTACACCGGGGAGCTGTTTTTT	CASTAVYTGELFF
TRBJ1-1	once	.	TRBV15	TGTGCCACCAGCAGACCAAACGGCCCCGAACGAACTGAAGCTTTCTTT	CATSRPNGPERTEAFF
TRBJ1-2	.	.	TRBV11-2	TGTGCCAGCAGCCCGTCCAGGGGATACTATGGCTACACCTTC	CASSPSRGYYGYTF
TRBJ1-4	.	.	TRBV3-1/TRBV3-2	TGTGCCAGCAGCCAAGATACCTTCAATGAAAAACTGTTTTTT	CASSQDTFNEKLFF
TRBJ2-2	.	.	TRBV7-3	TGTGCCAGCAGCCCCACAGGGAACACCGGGGAGCTGTTTTTT	CASSPTGNTGELFF
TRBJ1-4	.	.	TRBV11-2	TGTGCCAGCAGCGACCTAGGGTTAACTAATGAAAAACTGTTTTTT	CASSDLGLTNEKLFF
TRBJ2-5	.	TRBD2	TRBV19	TGTGCCAGTAGTGGACTAGCGGGATGGGAGACCCAGTACTTC	CASSGLAGWETQYF
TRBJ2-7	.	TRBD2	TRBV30	TGTGCCTGGACCGGACATTCTATAGCGGGGACTTCCTACGAGCAGTACTTC	CAWTGHSIAGTSYEQYF
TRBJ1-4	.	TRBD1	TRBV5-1	TGCGCCAGCAGCTCCGGCATTGACAGGGTGGGGGAAAAACTGTTTTTT	CASSSGIDRVGEKLFF
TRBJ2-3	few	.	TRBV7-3	TGTGCCAGCAGCTTAGGGGGGAGCAGGACAGATACGCAGTATTTT	CASSLGGSRTDTQYF
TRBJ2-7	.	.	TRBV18	TGTGCCAGCTCACCACAGGGCAGGGGAACATCCTACGAGCAGTACTTC	CASSPQGRGTSYEQYF
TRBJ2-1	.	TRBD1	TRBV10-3	TGTGCCATCAGTGGGACGGGACAGCTAATGGAGCAGTTCTTC	CAISGTGQLMEQFF
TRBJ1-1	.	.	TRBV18	TGTGCCAGCGCCCAAGAGCAACAAAAGGCTTTCTTT	CASAQEQQKAFF
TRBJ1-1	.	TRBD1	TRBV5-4	TGTGCCAGCAGCTCGACAGGGCTGGCCGCTGAAGCTTTCTTT	CASSSTGLAAEAFF
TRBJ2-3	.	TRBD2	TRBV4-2	TGTGCCAGCAGACTAGCGGGGGTGACAGATACGCAGTATTTT	CASRLAGVTDTQYF
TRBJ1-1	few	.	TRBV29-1	TGCAGCGCTTCCAGGGAGGGCTATGGTAGGACTGAAGCTTTCTTT	CSASREGYGRTEAFF
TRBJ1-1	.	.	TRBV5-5	TGTGCCAGCAACCAGGACCTCAACACTGAAGCTTTCTTT	CASNQDLNTEAFF
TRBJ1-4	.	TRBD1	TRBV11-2	TGTGCCAGCAGCTTAGGGACAGGGTCTAGAGAAAAACTGTTTTTT	CASSLGTGSREKLFF
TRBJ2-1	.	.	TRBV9	TGTGCCAGCAGCCGTGGATCCGGAATTAGGGAGCAGTTCTTC	CASSRGSGIREQFF
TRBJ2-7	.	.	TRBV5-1	TGCGCCAGCAGCACCGCATACGAGCAGTACTTC	CASSTAYEQYF